This T cell receptor beta chain was identified during a study of blood T cell repertoires in COVID-19. Study overall: Collection of acute and convalescent COVID-19 samples took place in the United States, Italy and Spain.

In the original workflow: Reference gene primer amplification in the assay estimated nucleated cell counts. Assay used: immunoSEQ multiplex PCR; TCRdb lists only in-frame clones, some missing. V, J and clone size derive from that table, while D and trimming were established from the DNA sequence. The table lists 150,000 to 200,000 clones, around three quarters of them singletons, with about a sixth in the top ten. V lost 5 bases to trimming and J lost 3 bases, with 10 bases between them. Germline V gene data show CDR1 as LNHDA and CDR2 as SQIVND (reference sequence). This CDR3 spans 13 amino acids. Input material: PBMCs or T cells enriched from blood (not recorded which). The receptor comes from a woman in her 50s with acute COVID-19. The chain links TRBV19 to TRBJ1-1, with D tentatively TRBD1 (6 bases). The CDR3 is CASSSWTDTEAFF. In DNA form, the CDR3 reads TGTGCCAGTAGTTCATGGACAGACACTGAAGCTTTCTTT.